One and the same sample provided the 7 T cell receptor beta chains below, sequenced in a study of siplizumab effects on memory and regulatory T cells (dated by TCRdb to the late 2010s). The library was built by means of the immunoSEQ multiplex PCR assay. TCRdb mirrors the immuneACCESS table, restricted to in-frame sequences. Some clones are absent from its copies; in checked studies, under half trace to an unresolved V gene, and the reason for the others is unknown. The sample table contains tens of thousands of clones; only one count was recorded for about 91% of them. Less than 2% of the sample is taken by the ten largest. What was sequenced was Tregs sorted from blood. Source of these receptors: a human donor in good health.

The rearrangement links TRBV4-3 to TRBJ2-4; D may be TRBD1 (6 bases). Per germline, CDR1 LGHNA and CDR2 YSLEER. CDR3 length: 19 amino acids. V was shortened by 0 bases and J by 3 bases, with 21 bases between the two germline ends. In DNA, the CDR3 is TGCGCCAGCAGCCAAGAGCGTTCGGGGAAGGGGGATAGCAAAAACATTCAGTACTTC. Translated: CASSQERSGKGDSKNIQYF.

The CDR3 coding sequence is TGCAGTGCTAGTTCGTGGCATGGCTACACCTTC. It is translated as CSASSWHGYTF. V is TRBV20-1 and J is TRBJ1-2; no clear D. The ends were cut back, 3 bases at V and 6 bases at J, with 8 bases in the middle. The CDR3 covers 11 residues. Per germline, CDR1 DFQATT and CDR2 SNEGSKA (reference sequence).

This chain joins TRBV28 and TRBJ1-2, with D maybe TRBD1 (5 bases). The CDR3 extends over 15 amino acids. Germline CDR1 MDHEN, CDR2 SYDVKM. V was trimmed by 7 bases and J by 3 bases, leaving 18 bases between them. The CDR3 loop is CASTTGSARDYGYTF. CDR3 sequence (DNA): TGTGCCAGCACTACGGGATCCGCCAGGGACTATGGCTACACCTTC.

This clone has just one count. This chain links TRBV9 with TRBJ2-7; either TRBD1 or TRBD2 may fit D (5 bases each). Germline V gene data show CDR1 as SGDLS and CDR2 as YYNGEE. The length of the CDR3 is 14 residues. V dropped 6 bases and J dropped 4 bases, with 17 bases sitting between them. DNA for the CDR3: TGTGCCAGCAAAAACTCCGGGACGCGGTACGAGCAGTACTTC. Amino acids: CASKNSGTRYEQYF.

The rearrangement uses TRBV29-1 and TRBJ1-5; D is possibly TRBD1 (6 bases). V was pared by 4 bases and J by 7 bases, with 11 bases between. CDR3 size: 12 residues. Germline V lookup: CDR1 SQVTM, CDR2 ANQGSEA. CDR3 sequence reads: CSVGGAGQPQHF. As DNA, the CDR3 is TGCAGCGTTGGGGGGGCGGGACAGCCCCAGCATTTT.

The gene calls are TRBV29-1 and TRBJ2-7; D is ambiguous. In germline, CDR1 is SQVTM, CDR2 ANQGSEA. This CDR3 contains 11 residues. Trimming pared 6 bases from V and 7 bases from J, leaving 13 bases between. CDR3 protein: CSVDGRPEQYF. As DNA, the CDR3 is TGCAGCGTCGACGGACGTCCAGAGCAGTACTTC.

The J gene is TRBJ2-1, the V gene TRBV27, with D possibly matching TRBD2 (7 bases). The CDR3 is 16 amino acids. V was trimmed by 5 bases and J by 7 bases, leaving 21 bases between them. Per the germline V gene, CDR1 is MNHEY and CDR2 is SMNVEV (reference sequence). The CDR3 DNA follows: TGTGCCAGCAGTCGCTTGGGCGGGGGCCCAGAGAATGAGCAGTTCTTC. It yields the protein CASSRLGGGPENEQFF.